This T cell receptor beta chain derives from a study of regulatory T cells in long-lasting Graves disease. Study details: Persistent Graves' disease required over 5 years of antithyroid drugs and positive TSH receptor antibodies.

Notes on this clonotype: The antigen is undetermined.

Arm-PCR of CDR3 regions and iRepertoire HTBI primers were the basis on which TCR beta libraries were built. TCRdb redid the calling of the multiplex PCR reads with MiXCR, one entry per CDR3 protein. The table includes more than 300,000 distinct CDR3 sequences, around a fifth detected once. Germline CDR1 MDHEN, CDR2 SYDVKM. The CDR3 runs to 15 residues. Trimming removed 8 bases at V and 4 bases at J, with 19 bases between. Time point defined: persistent/refractory GD, antithyroid drugs over 5 years with positive TRAb. Researchers made the TCR library from RNA that was extracted from PBMCs. Blood from the periphery, around 9 milliliters in all, was drawn into EDTA tubes. Study-level findings and limits: The TCR repertoire of persistent Graves' patients was less diverse than that of newly diagnosed ones.

The chain is built from TRBV28 and TRBJ2-3; D is possibly TRBD1 (6 bases). Source: peripheral blood mononuclear cells (PBMCs), taken when the disease was refractory, from a patient treated with antithyroid drugs. The sequence derives from a female donor with Graves disease. The CDR3 DNA reads TGTGCCAGCTTCTCGGACAGCCGAGACGCAGATACGCAGTATTTT. The encoded protein is CASFSDSRDADTQYF.